This entry lists 10 T cell receptor beta chains sequenced from one sample in a study of Tregs in tolerant kidney transplant recipients. Some clones are missing from TCRdb's copy, which holds only in-frame ones; the method was immunoSEQ multiplex PCR. The sample shows tens of thousands of clones, around 84% of them seen only once. Input material: CD4+ T cells from blood. All receptors come from a human donor in good health.

The V and J genes are TRBV30 and TRBJ2-6; D remains ambiguous. Looked up from germline, CDR1 is GTSNPN and CDR2 is SVGIG (reference sequence). The CDR3 loop spans 13 amino acids. Trimming cost V 3 bases and J 6 bases, with 9 bases left between them. This CDR3 reads CAWSTTAANVLTF. CDR3 DNA sequence: TGTGCCTGGAGCACTACTGCGGCCAACGTCCTGACTTTC. Combining the CDR3 with reference TRBV30 and TRBJ2-6 gives the whole variable domain SQTIHQWPATLVQPVGSPLSLECTVEGTSNPNLYWYRQAAGRGLQLLFYSVGIGQISSEVPQNLSASRPQDRQFILSSKKLLLSDSGFYLCAWSTTAANVLTFGAGSRLTVL.

The CDR3 coding sequence is TGTGCCAGCAGCTTAGAATGGAGGGGCTATGGCTACACCTTC. Encoded protein: CASSLEWRGYGYTF. This chain links TRBV7-9 with TRBJ1-2, with D maybe TRBD1 (5 bases). The CDR3 spans 14 residues. Deletions cut 1 base from V and 4 bases from J, with 10 bases between. The germline V gene has CDR1 SEHNR and CDR2 FQNEAQ (reference sequence).

V is TRBV25-1 and J is TRBJ1-3; D perhaps matches TRBD1 (5 bases). Trimming took off 5 bases at V and 3 bases at J, with 23 bases between the two ends. Germline values: CDR1 MGHDK, CDR2 SYGVNS. The CDR3 extends over 18 amino acids. The CDR3 protein is CASSKAFFRGVYGNTIYF. Here the CDR3 DNA reads TGTGCCAGCAGTAAAGCTTTCTTCCGGGGGGTCTATGGAAACACCATATATTTT.

This clone was found a few times. The chain combines TRBV18 with TRBJ1-2; D is possibly TRBD1 (6 bases). The CDR3 is made up of 14 amino acids. Germline lookup yields CDR1 KGHSH and CDR2 LQKENI. V was pared by 5 bases and J by 3 bases, with 13 bases between. The CDR3 region is CASSAQGDDYGYTF. Written as DNA, the CDR3 is TGTGCCAGCTCAGCACAGGGAGATGACTATGGCTACACCTTC.

The count of this clone is one. This chain joins TRBV5-5 and TRBJ2-1; the D gene could be TRBD1 or TRBD2 (5 bases each). The V gene's germline CDR1 is SGHKS and CDR2 YYEKEE (reference sequence). The CDR3 runs 13 residues. The ends were cut back, 4 bases at V and 5 bases at J, with 10 bases in the middle. CDR3 in amino acids: CASSPGTNNEQFF. For the CDR3, the DNA is TGTGCCAGCAGCCCCGGGACGAACAATGAGCAGTTCTTC.

The count of this clone is one. This chain uses TRBV5-6 with TRBJ2-7, with 7 bases that match TRBD1. V lost 6 bases, J lost 1 base, and 7 bases stayed unmatched. From germline, CDR1 is SGHDT and CDR2 YYEEEE. The CDR3 loop spans 14 amino acids. CDR3 nucleotide sequence: TGTGCCAGCAATCTTGGGACAGCTTCCTACGAGCAGTACTTC. Its translation is CASNLGTASYEQYF.

The genes are TRBV5-1 and TRBJ1-1; D perhaps matches TRBD1 (6 bases). CDR1 is SGHRS and CDR2 is YFSETQ in the germline V gene. The CDR3 contains 15 residues. Trimming removed 4 bases from V and 4 bases from J, with 17 bases in between. The CDR3 coding sequence is TGCGCCAGCAGCAAACGGACAGACGGCGGCACTGAAGCTTTCTTT. Translating it yields CASSKRTDGGTEAFF.

V usage is TRBV15 and J usage is TRBJ1-5, with D possibly matching TRBD1 (6 bases). CDR1 LNHNV and CDR2 YYDKDF come from the germline V gene (reference sequence). The CDR3 is 18 amino acids. Trimming removed 1 base at V and 1 base at J, with 17 bases between. DNA of the CDR3: TGTGCCACCAGCAGAGTGACCGGGGGCGCCGGCAGCAATCAGCCCCAGCATTTT. Residues: CATSRVTGGAGSNQPQHF.

This clone showed up just a few times. The V call is TRBV4-1, the J call TRBJ2-1; 12 bases map to TRBD2. Per the germline V gene, CDR1 is MGHRA and CDR2 is YSYEKL. This CDR3 has 15 residues. The V gene end was trimmed by 4 bases and the J gene end by 6 bases; junction bases not matched to a gene: 4. The CDR3 spells CASSPRLAGANEQFF. CDR3 bases: TGCGCCAGCAGCCCCCGACTAGCGGGAGCCAATGAGCAGTTCTTC.

The CDR3 sequence: CSVVQGVSTEAFF. Written as DNA, the CDR3 is TGCAGCGTTGTTCAGGGGGTCAGCACTGAAGCTTTCTTT. This chain links TRBV29-1 with TRBJ1-1; TRBD1 matches 7 bases. Germline V gene data show CDR1 as SQVTM and CDR2 as ANQGSEA. With V trimmed by 4 bases and J by 4 bases, 6 bases remained unmatched. The CDR3 runs 13 residues.